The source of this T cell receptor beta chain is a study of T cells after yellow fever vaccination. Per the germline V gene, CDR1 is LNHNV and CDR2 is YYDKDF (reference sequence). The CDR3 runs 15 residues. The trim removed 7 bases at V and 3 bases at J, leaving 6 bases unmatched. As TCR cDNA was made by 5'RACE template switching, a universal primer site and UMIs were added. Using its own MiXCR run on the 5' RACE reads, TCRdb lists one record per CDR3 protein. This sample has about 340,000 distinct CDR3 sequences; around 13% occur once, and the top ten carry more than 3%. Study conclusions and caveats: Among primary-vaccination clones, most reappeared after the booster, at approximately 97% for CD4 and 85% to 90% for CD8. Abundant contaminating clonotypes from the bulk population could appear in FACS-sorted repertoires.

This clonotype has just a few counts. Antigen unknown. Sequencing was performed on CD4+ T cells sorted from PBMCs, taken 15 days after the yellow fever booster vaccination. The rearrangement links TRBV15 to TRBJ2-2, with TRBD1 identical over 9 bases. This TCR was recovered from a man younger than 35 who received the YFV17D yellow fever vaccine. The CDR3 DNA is TGTGCCACCACACCGCGGACAGGGGACACCGGGGAGCTGTTTTTT. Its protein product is CATTPRTGDTGELFF.